Each of the 11 T cell receptor beta chains below was sequenced from the same sample in a study of blood T cell repertoires in COVID-19. Profiled with immunoSEQ multiplex PCR; TCRdb holds only in-frame clones, not every one. Of 200,000 to 250,000 clones in the sample, over 75% were seen once. The sequencing sample was made of peripheral blood. All receptors come from a man aged 30 to 39 who had recovered from COVID-19.

The table lists this clone with a count of one. The chain carries TRBV5-4 and TRBJ1-1; D unresolved. The CDR3 consists of 15 residues. CDR1 and CDR2 (germline): SGHNT, YYREEE (reference sequence). Trimming removed 4 bases at V and 0 bases at J, with 13 bases between. CDR3 coding DNA: TGTGCCAGCAGCCTGCCCCGGGGAGTGAACACTGAAGCTTTCTTT. This codes for CASSLPRGVNTEAFF.

The chain links TRBV2 to TRBJ1-1, with D tentatively TRBD1 (6 bases). Per germline, CDR1 SNHLY and CDR2 FYNNEI. The CDR3 runs 14 residues. Trimming stripped 6 bases from V and 4 bases from J, with 15 bases between. The CDR3 loop reads CASSRTGLVTEAFF. Here the CDR3 DNA reads TGTGCCAGCAGCAGAACAGGGTTGGTCACTGAAGCTTTCTTT.

The chain carries TRBV7-2 and TRBJ2-5; D possibly corresponds to TRBD2 (5 bases). This CDR3 has 18 residues. Germline assignment: CDR1 SGHTA and CDR2 FQGNSA. V was shortened by 3 bases and J by 6 bases, with 26 bases between the two germline ends. CDR3 protein: CASSLSGWRSASLQTQYF. In DNA form, the CDR3 reads TGTGCCAGCAGCTTGTCGGGGTGGCGTTCGGCCTCGCTCCAGACCCAGTACTTC.

The CDR3 protein is CASNAGNSPLHF. CDR3 nucleotide sequence: TGTGCCAGCAATGCAGGGAATTCACCCCTCCACTTT. The V call is TRBV28, the J call TRBJ1-6; possibly TRBD1 for D (5 bases). Germline CDR1 MDHEN, CDR2 SYDVKM. V lost 7 bases, J lost 7 bases, and 8 bases lay in between. The CDR3 covers 12 residues. Combining the CDR3 with reference TRBV28 and TRBJ1-6 gives the whole variable domain DVKVTQSSRYLVKRTGEKVFLECVQDMDHENMFWYRQDPGLGLRLIYFSYDVKMKEKGDIPEGYSVSREKKERFSLILESASTNQTSMYLCASNAGNSPLHFGNGTRLTVT.

V gene TRBV5-1 combines with J gene TRBJ2-2; TRBD2 agrees at 12 bases. CDR1 and CDR2 (germline): SGHRS, YFSETQ. The J segment lost 0 bases and the V segment lost 5 bases, leaving 5 bases of the junction unmatched. This CDR3 spans 17 amino acids. CDR3 in amino acids: CASRSGTSGPNTGELFF. DNA of the CDR3: TGCGCCAGCAGATCCGGGACTAGCGGGCCGAACACCGGGGAGCTGTTTTTT.

The chain couples TRBV10-3 to TRBJ2-2; no definite D call. The CDR3 has 13 amino acids. CDR1 ENHRY and CDR2 SYGVKD come from the germline V gene. V lost 4 bases, J lost 4 bases, and 7 bases lay in between. In DNA form, the CDR3 reads TGTGCCATCAGTGCCGACATCACCGGGGAGCTGTTTTTT. Its translation: CAISADITGELFF.

This clone came up once. V gene TRBV3-1 (or the pseudogene TRBV3-2) combines with J gene TRBJ1-5; 8 nucleotides align to TRBD1. Per germline, CDR1 LGHDT and CDR2 YNNKEL (reference sequence). The CDR3 length is 14 residues. With 3 bases clipped from V and 7 bases from J, the junction kept 5 bases outside the gene matches. This chain's CDR3 is CASSQTGQGQPQHF. The CDR3, as DNA: TGTGCCAGCAGCCAGACCGGACAGGGACAGCCCCAGCATTTT.

V is TRBV21-1 and J is TRBJ2-5; TRBD1, the table's D call, was not compared with the DNA. TRBV21-1 is noted as a pseudogene. CDR3 length: 21 amino acids. The CDR3 reads CASSKVTAQLQHSRVAETQYF. CDR3 nucleotide sequence: TGTGCCAGCAGCAAAGTCACCGCACAACTACAACACTCCAGGGTGGCGGAGACCCAGTACTTC.

The chain joins TRBV12-3 or TRBV12-4 to TRBJ2-1; tentatively, D is TRBD2 (6 bases). CDR3 length: 13 residues. With 3 bases removed from V and 8 bases from J, the gap between germline ends came to 11 bases. The CDR3 DNA is TGTGCCAGCAGTTTGACCCCGGGGGATGAGCAGTTCTTC. Its translation: CASSLTPGDEQFF.

The chain combines TRBV27 with TRBJ2-7, with 8 positions matching TRBD2. J lost 0 bases, V lost 3 bases, and 4 bases had no gene match. The CDR3 spans 15 residues. CDR1 and CDR2 from the germline V gene are MNHEY and SMNVEV (reference sequence). In nucleotides, the CDR3 is TGTGCCAGCAGTTTTGGCCTAGCGGGCTCCTACGAGCAGTACTTC. As protein: CASSFGLAGSYEQYF.

The genes are TRBV6-5 and TRBJ2-1; 8 bases are shared with TRBD2. CDR1 and CDR2 (germline): MNHEY, SVGAGI. The V segment lost 0 bases and the J segment 4 bases; nucleotides outside the gene matches: 2. The CDR3 runs to 15 residues. CDR3 nucleotides: TGTGCCAGCAGTTACTCCAGCGGGGGTTACAATGAGCAGTTCTTC. Its protein product is CASSYSSGGYNEQFF.